This record covers a single T cell receptor (beta chain). Its target is unknown. Sequencing was performed with immunoSEQ multiplex PCR; in TCRdb, only in-frame clones are kept and a portion is missing. The repertoire consists of some 4,500 clones, with around four fifths occurring once and the leading ten covering around 8%. The record originates from a study of STAT5B mutations in CD4+ large granular lymphocyte leukemia. Whole-study results and caveats: The CD4+ versus CD8+ T-LGLL clonality difference may reflect limited sample size.

The CDR3 is 16 residues long. J lost 1 base, V lost 4 bases, and 8 bases had no gene match. Germline CDR1 is SGHRS and CDR2 is YFSETQ. The chain recombines TRBV5-1 with TRBJ2-5; TRBD1 matches at 9 bases. Sequenced input: PBMCs. This TCR came from a man between 70 and 80 years old with CD4+ T-cell large granular lymphocyte leukemia. CDR3 coding DNA: TGCGCCAGCAGCCCGAAAGCGGGACAGGGCCAAGAGACCCAGTACTTC. It translates to CASSPKAGQGQETQYF. Full variable domain (missing parts from reference TRBV5-1 and TRBJ2-5): KAGVTQTPRYLIKTRGQQVTLSCSPISGHRSVSWYQQTPGQGLQFLFEYFSETQRNKGNFPGRFSGRQFSNSRSEMNVSTLELGDSALYLCASSPKAGQGQETQYFGPGTRLLVL.